The 5 T cell receptor beta chains below were found in one sample sequenced in a study of shared clonotypes between healthy human individuals. The method was immunoSEQ multiplex PCR; TCRdb's version includes in-frame clones alone and lacks a portion of them. Here the sample spans 2 million to 2.5 million clones, approximately 90% being singletons. The sample taken for sequencing was naive CD4+ T cells from PBMCs. Indicated subset: CD45RA+ positively selected. Receptor source: a man aged 18 to 30 in good health. Some clones in this sample may be carry-over from other donors' samples.

The chain has TRBV28 and TRBJ2-4; 7 positions match TRBD2. The length of the CDR3 is 15 residues. The J segment lost 0 bases and the V segment lost 4 bases, leaving 3 bases of the junction unmatched. Germline V lookup: CDR1 MDHEN, CDR2 SYDVKM. The DNA for the CDR3 is TGTGCCAGCAGTTCCTTAGCGGGAGCCAAAAACATTCAGTACTTC. Translating gives CASSSLAGAKNIQYF.

This chain links TRBV2 with TRBJ2-2; 7 bases map to TRBD2. Germline V gives CDR1 SNHLY, CDR2 FYNNEI. The junction had 6 bases not matched to a gene; V was cut back by 8 bases and J by 6 bases. The CDR3 spans 13 residues. CDR3 sequence reads: CASGDREAGELFF. The CDR3 DNA is TGTGCCAGCGGGGATCGGGAGGCCGGGGAGCTGTTTTTT.

CDR3 amino acids: CASSESGPNQPQHF. In DNA, the CDR3 is TGTGCCAGCAGTGAATCCGGGCCCAATCAGCCCCAGCATTTT. This chain links TRBV6-1 with TRBJ1-5; no clear D. The length of the CDR3 is 14 residues. The V end lost 2 bases, the J end lost 3 bases, and 8 bases lay between the germline ends. Looked up from germline, CDR1 is MNHNS and CDR2 is SASEGT.

The chain joins TRBV28 to TRBJ2-5; D remains ambiguous. Germline assignment: CDR1 MDHEN and CDR2 SYDVKM. The CDR3 is 12 residues long. Between the trimmed V and J ends, which lost 1 base and 4 bases, there was a span of 4 bases. CDR3 loop: CASSLYGETQYF. The CDR3 coding sequence is TGTGCCAGCAGTTTATATGGAGAGACCCAGTACTTC.

The rearrangement joins TRBV7-8 to TRBJ2-7, with D maybe TRBD1 (5 bases). V lost 5 bases, J lost 2 bases, and 10 bases lay in between. CDR3 length equals 13 residues. CDR1 is SGHVS and CDR2 is FQNEAQ in the germline V gene. Here the CDR3 DNA reads TGTGCCAGCAGCCGGAAGGGGCCCTACGAGCAGTACTTC. It encodes CASSRKGPYEQYF.